These 28 T cell receptor beta chains came from one sample sequenced in a study of response to subunit inactivated influenza vaccine. TCRdb independently ran MiXCR on the RT-PCR reads; one entry per CDR3 protein. This table has about 570,000 distinct CDR3 sequences, over 9% appearing once. These data are also associated with another study on T cells expressing NK-cell markers. From that report: Generation of TCR beta cDNA was performed by 5'RACE template switching incorporating UMIs.

The sequencing here drew on PBMCs from blood, taken on the day of vaccination. These receptors were taken from a man in his fifties who received an inactivated influenza vaccine.

This clonotype was seen many times. This rearrangement joins TRBV7-2 to TRBJ2-1; D remains ambiguous. CDR3 length: 14 residues. V was shortened by 3 bases and J by 8 bases, with 14 bases between the two germline ends. CDR1 and CDR2 from the germline V gene are SGHTA and FQGNSA. The CDR3 loop reads CASSFPPQMDEQFF. DNA of the CDR3: TGTGCCAGCAGCTTCCCCCCCCAAATGGATGAGCAGTTCTTC.

This clonotype was observed a handful of times. The chain has TRBV20-1 and TRBJ2-4; unclear D gene. Germline CDR1 DFQATT, CDR2 SNEGSKA (reference sequence). This CDR3 has 14 residues. V gave up 6 bases and J gave up 0 bases, with 12 bases separating them. The CDR3 DNA reads as TGCAGTGCCCCCCACCACTTAGCCAAAAACATTCAGTACTTC. Protein sequence: CSAPHHLAKNIQYF.

This clonotype has more than one count but fewer than ten. The chain employs TRBV4-1 and TRBJ1-2, with 7 bases aligning to TRBD1. The CDR3 sequence is 14 residues long. V shed 2 bases and J 5 bases; nucleotides not matched to a gene: 5. The germline gives CDR1 MGHRA, CDR2 YSYEKL. DNA for the CDR3: TGCGCCAGCAGCCAAACCTCGACAGGGTATGGCTACACCTTC. Translating it yields CASSQTSTGYGYTF.

The chain has TRBV12-3 or TRBV12-4 and TRBJ2-2, with a possible D match to TRBD2 (6 bases). V shed 3 bases and J shed 4 bases, with 12 bases lying between them. CDR3 size: 15 residues. In DNA, the CDR3 is TGTGCCAGCAGTTTGGGGGGTAGAATCACCGGGGAGCTGTTTTTT. Translating it yields CASSLGGRITGELFF.

V and J are TRBV29-1 and TRBJ2-1, with 11 bases matching TRBD2. From germline, CDR1 is SQVTM and CDR2 ANQGSEA. The ends lost 8 bases at V and 10 bases at J; junction bases unmatched: 22. CDR3 length: 17 residues. CDR3 loop: CSYQRGATSGTVREQFF. The CDR3 nucleotides are TGCAGCTACCAACGTGGGGCGACTAGCGGGACTGTCCGGGAGCAGTTCTTC.

This clonotype was counted at least ten times. This sequence joins TRBV20-1 and TRBJ1-6; TRBD1 matches at 9 bases. Germline V gene data show CDR1 as DFQATT and CDR2 as SNEGSKA (reference sequence). J gave up 10 bases and V 6 bases, and 7 bases lay outside the gene matches. This CDR3 region has 13 residues. CDR3 nucleotides: TGCAGTGCCAGGGACAGGGTGGGCTCACCCCTCCACTTT. This translates into CSARDRVGSPLHF.

This clonotype has more than one count but fewer than ten. The chain couples TRBV5-5 to TRBJ1-2, with D possibly being TRBD1 (5 bases). From germline, CDR1 is SGHKS and CDR2 YYEKEE (reference sequence). CDR3 length equals 16 residues. V was shortened by 2 bases and J by 4 bases, with 18 bases between the two germline ends. This CDR3 reads CASSFPGRIGSYGYTF. CDR3 nucleotides: TGTGCCAGCAGCTTTCCAGGGAGGATAGGGAGCTATGGCTACACCTTC.

The sample holds many counts of this clonotype. At one end, the junction sequence differs from germline, possibly due to a read error. The chain has TRBV5-1 and TRBJ2-1; 11 bases are shared with TRBD2. The germline CDR1 and CDR2 sequences are SGHRS and YFSETQ. The CDR3 spans 15 residues. CDR3 residues: CASSPLAGGNNEQFF. In DNA, the CDR3 is TGTGCCAGCAGTCCTCTAGCGGGGGGTAACAATGAGCAGTTCTTC.

This clonotype was seen more than once but under ten times. The rearrangement uses TRBV7-3 and TRBJ2-3, with D perhaps being TRBD1 or TRBD2 (5 bases each). The V and J ends lost 5 bases and 0 bases respectively, with 18 bases between them. The CDR3 is 17 amino acids. CDR1 and CDR2 (germline): SGHTA, FQGTGA. CDR3 DNA sequence: TGTGCCAGCAGCCCGGGACCTACTGGGGCTAGCACAGATACGCAGTATTTT. It translates to CASSPGPTGASTDTQYF.

This clonotype was found many times. V gene TRBV20-1 combines with J gene TRBJ2-5; D ambiguous. Trimming removed 3 bases at V and 3 bases at J, with 5 bases between. The CDR3 is 11 residues long. Germline V lookup: CDR1 DFQATT, CDR2 SNEGSKA (reference sequence). Written as DNA, the CDR3 is TGCAGTGCTAGGGCGGAAGAGACCCAGTACTTC. Protein product: CSARAEETQYF.

The J gene is TRBJ1-2, the V gene TRBV29-1; 7 positions agree with TRBD1. The V segment lost 3 bases and the J segment 8 bases; nucleotides outside the gene matches: 12. The CDR3 spans 14 residues. Germline CDR1 SQVTM, CDR2 ANQGSEA. The CDR3 spells CSVEWPDRASGYTF. CDR3 DNA: TGCAGCGTTGAGTGGCCCGACAGGGCCTCCGGCTACACCTTC.

The rearrangement links TRBV27 to TRBJ2-2, with TRBD2 matching over 13 bases. Germline CDR1 MNHEY, CDR2 SMNVEV (reference sequence). The V segment lost 6 bases and the J segment 5 bases; nucleotides outside the gene matches: 3. This CDR3 spans 15 amino acids. This CDR3 is CASSGLAGVTGELFF. The CDR3 DNA reads TGTGCCAGCAGCGGACTAGCGGGAGTGACCGGGGAGCTGTTTTTT.

CDR3 in amino acids: CSARSADFNEQFF. Here the CDR3 DNA reads TGCAGTGCTAGAAGCGCGGACTTCAATGAGCAGTTCTTC. The V gene is TRBV20-1, the J gene TRBJ2-1, with TRBD2 as a possible D gene (5 bases). Trimming left V 2 bases short and J 6 bases short, with 11 bases between. Per germline, CDR1 DFQATT and CDR2 SNEGSKA (reference sequence). The CDR3 loop spans 13 amino acids.

This sequence joins TRBV25-1 and TRBJ2-1, with a weak D call TRBD2 (5 bases). This CDR3 is 14 amino acids long. The germline CDR1 and CDR2 sequences are MGHDK and SYGVNS. V dropped 6 bases and J dropped 0 bases, with 9 bases sitting between them. This CDR3 is CASSGLSSYNEQFF. In DNA, the CDR3 is TGTGCCAGCAGCGGACTCAGCTCCTACAATGAGCAGTTCTTC.

The chain has TRBV11-2 and TRBJ2-7; TRBD1 might be the D (6 bases). V dropped 4 bases and J dropped 6 bases, with 16 bases sitting between them. Germline loops: CDR1 SGHAT, CDR2 FQNNGV. This CDR3 region has 14 residues. CDR3 nucleotide sequence: TGTGCCAGCAGCTCCCCTCTGCGGACAGCCGAGCAGTACTTC. Translating gives CASSSPLRTAEQYF.

This clonotype was seen more than once but under ten times. J is TRBJ1-5 and V is TRBV12-3 or TRBV12-4, with D unresolved. Trimming pared 4 bases from V and 7 bases from J, leaving 11 bases between. The CDR3 runs to 13 residues. CDR3 residues: CASSSGLGQPQHF. CDR3 DNA: TGTGCCAGCAGTTCGGGCCTGGGGCAGCCCCAGCATTTT.

This clonotype has at least ten counts. The chain couples TRBV4-2 to TRBJ2-2; D unclear. Per the germline V gene, CDR1 is LGHNA and CDR2 is YNFKEQ. Trimming removed 6 bases at V and 6 bases at J, with 14 bases between. The length of the CDR3 is 14 residues. The CDR3 DNA sequence: TGTGCCAGCAGGAAAGATAGTGGCTCCGGGGAGCTGTTTTTT. Its translation is CASRKDSGSGELFF.

Only a few counts were recorded for this clonotype. The chain joins TRBV10-3 to TRBJ2-7; 9 bases agree with TRBD1. V lost 0 bases and J lost 3; bases outside the gene matches: 0. The CDR3 extends over 14 amino acids. Germline V gene lookup returns CDR1 ENHRY and CDR2 SYGVKD. As DNA, the CDR3 is TGTGCCATCAGTGAGTCGACAGGGGGCTACGAGCAGTACTTC. This translates into CAISESTGGYEQYF.

This clonotype showed up just a few times. The chain uses TRBV6-1 and TRBJ2-7; TRBD1 agrees at 8 bases. V gave up 5 bases and J gave up 2 bases; unmatched junction bases: 5. Germline V gene sequence: CDR1 MNHNS, CDR2 SASEGT. The CDR3 covers 14 residues. The CDR3 region has the DNA TGTGCCAGCAGTCGGGACAGGTCTACCTACGAGCAGTACTTC. Protein: CASSRDRSTYEQYF.

This clonotype has a handful of counts. This chain joins TRBV20-1 and TRBJ1-2; D ambiguous. Germline V gene data show CDR1 as DFQATT and CDR2 as SNEGSKA (reference sequence). Trimming pared 0 bases from V and 4 bases from J, leaving 3 bases between. CDR3 length: 11 residues. The CDR3 DNA reads TGCAGTGCTAGAGAATTCTATGGCTACACCTTC. Protein: CSAREFYGYTF.

This clonotype was picked up a small number of times. The CDR3 protein is CASSTRGASGGGTGELFF. In DNA, the CDR3 is TGTGCCAGCAGCACCCGAGGAGCTAGCGGGGGAGGTACCGGGGAGCTGTTTTTT. This rearrangement joins TRBV11-2 to TRBJ2-2, with 10 bases that match TRBD2. The V segment lost 5 bases and the J segment 5 bases; nucleotides outside the gene matches: 14. This CDR3 has 18 residues. The V gene's germline CDR1 is SGHAT and CDR2 FQNNGV.

The V call is TRBV3-1, the J call TRBJ1-2, with D tentatively TRBD1 (5 bases). CDR3 length equals 14 residues. V was pared by 0 bases and J by 8 bases, with 13 bases between. Germline V CDR1 and CDR2: LGHDT, YNNKEL (reference sequence). In DNA, the CDR3 is TGTGCCAGCAGCCAAGATCGGGGGTATTCGGGCTACACCTTC. It is translated as CASSQDRGYSGYTF.

The chain couples TRBV20-1 to TRBJ2-7; D is undetermined. Looked up from germline, CDR1 is DFQATT and CDR2 is SNEGSKA (reference sequence). V shed 1 base and J shed 2 bases, with 6 bases lying between them. The CDR3 has 12 residues. The CDR3, as DNA: TGCAGTGCTAGAGTCGCTCCCTACGAGCAGTACTTC. It translates to CSARVAPYEQYF.

This clonotype was counted a few times. The J gene is TRBJ2-7, the V gene TRBV6-5; no clear D gene. Germline V gene lookup returns CDR1 MNHEY and CDR2 SVGAGI. CDR3 size: 15 residues. The V end was cut by 2 bases, the J end by 3 bases, with 14 bases between. CDR3 residues: CASSYVRAPGYEQYF. The CDR3 nucleotides read TGTGCCAGCAGTTACGTAAGGGCACCGGGCTACGAGCAGTACTTC.

This rearrangement joins TRBV12-3 or TRBV12-4 to TRBJ2-7; tentatively, D is TRBD1 (5 bases). V lost 4 bases and J lost 3, with 10 bases in between. The CDR3 totals 13 residues. The chain's CDR3 is CASSWQGDYEQYF. The CDR3 coding sequence is TGTGCCAGCAGTTGGCAGGGTGACTACGAGCAGTACTTC.

J is TRBJ2-3 and V is TRBV6-1; D possibly matches TRBD1 or TRBD2 (5 bases each). In germline, CDR1 is MNHNS, CDR2 SASEGT. The CDR3 is made up of 14 amino acids. Trimming stripped 6 bases from V and 5 bases from J, with 15 bases between. The CDR3, as DNA: TGTGCCAGCAGCCCCAGGGCGGGTAAAGATACGCAGTATTTT. Its protein product is CASSPRAGKDTQYF.

This clonotype came up many times. The chain carries TRBV6-5 and TRBJ2-2; D is possibly TRBD2 (7 bases). CDR3 length: 19 residues. The germline gives CDR1 MNHEY, CDR2 SVGAGI. The V end lost 0 bases, the J end lost 4 bases, and 21 bases lay between the germline ends. In DNA, the CDR3 is TGTGCCAGCAGTTACTCGGGGGCGGGAAGCGGGGTGCTCACCGGGGAGCTGTTTTTT. This codes for CASSYSGAGSGVLTGELFF.

This chain links TRBV6-1 with TRBJ2-5; 7 bases agree with TRBD1. The V gene's germline CDR1 is MNHNS and CDR2 SASEGT. V lost 3 bases, J lost 5 bases, and 6 bases stayed unmatched. The CDR3 runs to 14 residues. CDR3 bases: TGTGCCAGCAGTGAGGTTAGGGGGCTCGAGACCCAGTACTTC. It codes for CASSEVRGLETQYF.